The 31 T cell receptor beta chains below all came from one sample that was sequenced in a study of blood T cell repertoires in COVID-19. This table comes from immunoSEQ multiplex PCR, and its TCRdb copy is limited to in-frame clones, with some not included. Here the sample spans a few hundred thousand clones, 82% being singletons. Sequencing used peripheral blood. These receptors were collected from a woman aged 18 to 35 with acute or convalescent COVID-19.

The chain carries TRBV6-5 and TRBJ1-5; a weak D match, TRBD1 (5 bases). The germline CDR1 and CDR2 sequences are MNHEY and SVGAGI. The CDR3 consists of 16 residues. Trimming removed 0 bases from V and 0 bases from J, with 9 bases in between. The CDR3 region is CASSYSTAYSNQPQHF. The CDR3 nucleotides read TGTGCCAGCAGTTACTCGACAGCCTATAGCAATCAGCCCCAGCATTTT.

The chain couples TRBV18 to TRBJ1-6; 7 bases align to TRBD1. J was trimmed by 9 bases and V by 3 bases; bases with no gene match: 5. The CDR3 length is 14 residues. The V gene's germline CDR1 is KGHSH and CDR2 LQKENI. The DNA of the CDR3 is TGTGCCAGCTCACCGGTTCAGGGGGGTTCACCCCTCCACTTT. Protein sequence: CASSPVQGGSPLHF.

The rearrangement uses TRBV18 and TRBJ2-7; 7 bases agree with TRBD2. V lost 3 bases and J lost 6; bases outside the gene matches: 8. The CDR3 length is 14 residues. Germline values: CDR1 KGHSH, CDR2 LQKENI. The CDR3 region is CASSPGGARGEQYF. Here the CDR3 DNA reads TGTGCCAGCTCACCGGGAGGGGCCCGGGGCGAGCAGTACTTC.

The chain links TRBV30 to TRBJ1-5; D is perhaps TRBD1 (6 bases). CDR3 size: 15 residues. Germline CDR1 is GTSNPN and CDR2 is SVGIG (reference sequence). V dropped 0 bases and J dropped 0 bases, with 9 bases sitting between them. The CDR3 coding sequence is TGTGCCTGGAGTGTTGACAGGTATAGCAATCAGCCCCAGCATTTT. This encodes CAWSVDRYSNQPQHF.

This chain connects TRBV5-1 to TRBJ2-7; D perhaps matches TRBD1 (5 bases). V was shortened by 0 bases and J by 5 bases, with 12 bases between the two germline ends. Germline V gene sequence: CDR1 SGHRS, CDR2 YFSETQ. The CDR3 length is 14 residues. The CDR3, as DNA: TGCGCCAGCAGCTTGGGGCAGGGTTACAACGAGCAGTACTTC. This gives the protein CASSLGQGYNEQYF.

The V and J genes are TRBV28 and TRBJ2-1, with 7 bases fitting TRBD2. This CDR3 comprises 11 residues. Trimming removed 8 bases from V and 16 bases from J; junction bases left unmatched: 11. CDR1 is MDHEN, CDR2 SYDVKM, per germline. This chain's CDR3 is CASAGYREVFF. The CDR3, as DNA: TGTGCCAGCGCGGGGTATCGGGAGGTATTCTTC.

This clone was seen once. V usage is TRBV20-1 and J usage is TRBJ1-4; 9 nucleotides agree with TRBD1. Germline-derived CDR1 and CDR2 are DFQATT and SNEGSKA (reference sequence). V dropped 6 bases and J dropped 10; count of bases not matched to a gene: 3. The CDR3 loop spans 11 amino acids. In DNA, the CDR3 is TGCAGTGCGGGACAGGGAGGAAAACTGTTTTTT. It codes for CSAGQGGKLFF.

This clone was counted between two and nine times. The V and J genes are TRBV7-2 and TRBJ1-1; 10 bases match TRBD1. V lost 0 bases and J lost 0; bases outside the gene matches: 4. CDR3 size: 17 residues. The germline V gene has CDR1 SGHTA and CDR2 FQGNSA. CDR3 sequence (DNA): TGTGCCAGCAGCTTAGCTGGACAGGGGGGGATGAACACTGAAGCTTTCTTT. Protein product: CASSLAGQGGMNTEAFF.

The chain links TRBV6-5 to TRBJ1-2; 7 bases align to TRBD1. V gave up 6 bases and J gave up 2 bases; unmatched junction bases: 3. Germline lookup yields CDR1 MNHEY and CDR2 SVGAGI. This CDR3 contains 13 residues. CDR3 nucleotide sequence: TGTGCCAGCAGATGGGGACAGAACTATGGCTACACCTTC. Translated, it gives CASRWGQNYGYTF.

The chain couples TRBV11-2 to TRBJ2-7; the match to TRBD1 covers 9 bases. This CDR3 is built from 15 residues. The ends lost 3 bases at V and 5 bases at J; junction bases unmatched: 8. Germline V gives CDR1 SGHAT, CDR2 FQNNGV. CDR3 in amino acids: CASSFWGQGFHEQYF. DNA of the CDR3: TGTGCCAGCAGCTTTTGGGGACAGGGATTCCACGAGCAGTACTTC.

In its sample, this clone was seen a few times. This rearrangement joins TRBV6-5 to TRBJ1-1; D might be TRBD1 (6 bases). The CDR3 is made up of 14 amino acids. Trimming took off 7 bases at V and 3 bases at J, with 15 bases between the two ends. Germline loops: CDR1 MNHEY, CDR2 SVGAGI. DNA of the CDR3: TGTGCCAGCAACGAATACCCAGGGGACACTGAAGCTTTCTTT. Its translation: CASNEYPGDTEAFF.

The chain links TRBV30 to TRBJ2-2, with TRBD2 matching over 11 bases. Per germline, CDR1 GTSNPN and CDR2 SVGIG (reference sequence). CDR3 length: 15 residues. Trimming cost V 1 base and J 8 bases; bases outside gene matches: 6. CDR3 in DNA: TGTGCCTGGAGTGGTTCCGGGACTAGCGGTGGGGAGCTGTTTTTT. It codes for CAWSGSGTSGGELFF.

This clone was picked up a small number of times. This sequence joins TRBV2 and TRBJ2-1; TRBD2 is a possible D gene (7 bases). V was cut by 6 bases and J by 6 bases, with 12 bases left in between. The CDR3 runs 13 residues. In germline, CDR1 is SNHLY, CDR2 FYNNEI. The CDR3 nucleotides read TGTGCCAGCAGGGGGGGGCTAGCCAATGAGCAGTTCTTC. Encoded protein: CASRGGLANEQFF.

The chain has TRBV9 and TRBJ1-4, with D hard to call. The CDR3 is 14 amino acids. V shed 4 bases and J shed 3 bases, with 10 bases lying between them. From germline, CDR1 is SGDLS and CDR2 YYNGEE. The CDR3 spells CASSTVGSNEKLFF. DNA for the CDR3: TGTGCCAGCAGCACAGTTGGTTCTAATGAAAAACTGTTTTTT.

The genes are TRBV30 and TRBJ2-7, with 9 bases aligning to TRBD1. Trimming took 2 bases from V and 7 from J; bases not matched to a gene: 6. In germline, CDR1 is GTSNPN, CDR2 SVGIG (reference sequence). CDR3 length: 13 amino acids. The CDR3 is CAWSKGQGYEQYF. CDR3 DNA: TGTGCCTGGAGTAAGGGACAGGGCTATGAGCAGTACTTC.

This sequence joins TRBV7-9 and TRBJ2-7, with 7 bases lining up with TRBD2. The germline V gene has CDR1 SEHNR and CDR2 FQNEAQ (reference sequence). This CDR3 spans 15 amino acids. V dropped 5 bases and J dropped 4; count of bases not matched to a gene: 11. The DNA for the CDR3 is TGTGCCAGCAGCGCCCTCGGGAGGATAGCTTACGAGCAGTACTTC. Amino acid sequence: CASSALGRIAYEQYF.

The V gene is TRBV6-2 or TRBV6-3, the J gene TRBJ2-3, with TRBD2 matching over 10 bases. This CDR3 is built from 20 residues. CDR1 is MNHEY, CDR2 SVGEGT, per germline. V was pared by 1 base and J by 1 base, with 14 bases of the junction left unmatched. This chain's CDR3 is CASSYLFRASGSEGTDTQYF. The CDR3 DNA reads TGTGCCAGCAGTTACTTGTTTCGGGCTAGCGGGAGTGAGGGCACAGATACGCAGTATTTT.

The chain recombines TRBV11-2 with TRBJ2-1, with TRBD2 matching 16 bases. There are 19 residues in the CDR3. With 0 bases clipped from V and 6 bases from J, the junction kept 8 bases outside the gene matches. Germline V gene sequence: CDR1 SGHAT, CDR2 FQNNGV. CDR3 nucleotides: TGTGCCAGCAGCTTAGATCCCGGGACTAGCGGGAGGGACTTCAATGAGCAGTTCTTC. Encoded protein: CASSLDPGTSGRDFNEQFF.

The chain has TRBV19 and TRBJ2-1, with TRBD2 matching 7 bases. The CDR3 is 18 amino acids. Trimming removed 3 bases from V and 5 bases from J; junction bases left unmatched: 16. Per the germline V gene, CDR1 is LNHDA and CDR2 is SQIVND (reference sequence). CDR3 in amino acids: CASSMSPWYAGVHNEQFF. As DNA, the CDR3 is TGTGCCAGTAGTATGTCCCCATGGTATGCGGGAGTCCACAATGAGCAGTTCTTC.

This clone was counted once. The chain combines TRBV2 with TRBJ1-2; 7 positions agree with TRBD1. V trimming: 6 bases; J trimming: 3 bases; junction bases outside the gene matches: 7. There are 14 residues in the CDR3. Germline CDR1 is SNHLY and CDR2 is FYNNEI. DNA of the CDR3: TGTGCCAGCAGACACCGGGACAGTGACTATGGCTACACCTTC. Translation: CASRHRDSDYGYTF.

The J gene is TRBJ1-1, the V gene TRBV20-1; D may be TRBD1 (5 bases). V was trimmed by 6 bases and J by 5 bases, leaving 10 bases between them. The V gene's germline CDR1 is DFQATT and CDR2 SNEGSKA (reference sequence). The CDR3 sequence is 11 residues long. The CDR3 region is CSAVQETEAFF. The CDR3 DNA reads as TGCAGTGCCGTACAGGAGACTGAAGCTTTCTTT.

The rearrangement uses TRBV24-1 and TRBJ2-1, with a possible D match to TRBD2 (7 bases). CDR3 length: 14 residues. Germline assignment: CDR1 KGHDR and CDR2 SFDVKD. Trimming shortened V by 3 bases and J by 6 bases, and 11 bases separated the two germline ends. The DNA for the CDR3 is TGTGCCACCAGTGATACTAGGGGGGGCAATGAGCAGTTCTTC. Its protein product is CATSDTRGGNEQFF.

The chain links TRBV20-1 to TRBJ2-1, with 10 bases lining up with TRBD2. J was trimmed by 3 bases and V by 3 bases; bases with no gene match: 2. Germline V gene lookup returns CDR1 DFQATT and CDR2 SNEGSKA (reference sequence). This CDR3 has 14 amino acids. CDR3 sequence reads: CSASSSGGYNEQFF. CDR3 sequence (DNA): TGCAGTGCTAGTTCTAGCGGGGGCTACAATGAGCAGTTCTTC.

V and J are TRBV7-2 and TRBJ1-2, with TRBD1 matching 9 bases. The CDR3 loop spans 16 amino acids. V shed 5 bases and J 12 bases; nucleotides not matched to a gene: 19. Germline loops: CDR1 SGHTA, CDR2 FQGNSA. The CDR3 sequence: CASSIQPGQGIFRDTF. CDR3 nucleotides: TGTGCCAGCAGCATACAGCCGGGACAGGGTATATTTCGGGACACCTTC.

The CDR3 loop reads CASSLGGTSGHGEQFF. CDR3 in DNA: TGTGCCAGCAGCTTGGGGGGGACTTCCGGGCACGGTGAGCAGTTCTTC. The chain employs TRBV5-4 and TRBJ2-1; D is perhaps TRBD2 (6 bases). Germline CDR1 and CDR2: SGHNT and YYREEE (reference sequence). Between the trimmed V and J ends, which lost 0 bases and 9 bases, there was a span of 19 bases. The CDR3 covers 16 residues.

In DNA form, the CDR3 reads TGTGCCAGCAGCCAAGAAAGAAGCGGGGGGCCCTACGAGCAGTACTTC. Encoded protein: CASSQERSGGPYEQYF. The chain couples TRBV4-2 to TRBJ2-7; TRBD2 agrees at 9 bases. V lost 0 bases, J lost 2 bases, and 5 bases stayed unmatched. The CDR3 is made up of 16 amino acids. Germline CDR1 LGHNA, CDR2 YNFKEQ.

V gene TRBV13 combines with J gene TRBJ2-1; 10 positions match TRBD2. CDR1 is PRHDT and CDR2 is FYEKMQ in the germline V gene (reference sequence). Germline trimming cut 4 bases from V and 2 bases from J; bases unmatched to any gene: 17. This CDR3 contains 20 residues. In DNA, the CDR3 is TGTGCCAGCAGCTCCGAGTGGACTAGCGGTCCCCTGGCGGCCTACAATGAGCAGTTCTTC. This encodes CASSSEWTSGPLAAYNEQFF. Together with reference TRBV13 and TRBJ2-1, the CDR3 gives the full variable domain: AAGVIQSPRHLIKEKRETATLKCYPIPRHDTVYWYQQGPGQDPQFLISFYEKMQSDKGSIPDRFSAQQFSDYHSELNMSSLELGDSALYFCASSSEWTSGPLAAYNEQFFGPGTRLTVL.

V usage is TRBV11-2 and J usage is TRBJ2-1; TRBD2 aligns across 7 bases. The germline V gene encodes CDR1 SGHAT and CDR2 FQNNGV. This CDR3 has 14 residues. V lost 2 bases and J lost 4; bases outside the gene matches: 2. This CDR3 is CASSLRLAYNEQFF. The CDR3 DNA reads TGTGCCAGCAGCTTACGACTAGCTTACAATGAGCAGTTCTTC.

The chain links TRBV18 to TRBJ2-5; D is possibly TRBD1 (5 bases). This CDR3 has 14 residues. V lost 3 bases and J lost 2, with 10 bases in between. Germline CDR1 and CDR2: KGHSH and LQKENI. The CDR3 sequence is CASSPKGRQETQYF. As DNA, the CDR3 is TGTGCCAGCTCACCCAAGGGGCGGCAAGAGACCCAGTACTTC.

The CDR3 DNA reads TGCGCCAGCAGCCATTTCCCCGGGACAAACTACGAGCAGTACTTC. Translation gives CASSHFPGTNYEQYF. The chain recombines TRBV4-3 with TRBJ2-7; D perhaps matches TRBD1 (6 bases). From germline, CDR1 is LGHNA and CDR2 YSLEER. The CDR3 extends over 15 amino acids. Trimming removed 3 bases from V and 3 bases from J, with 15 bases in between.

The sample holds one count of this clone. V gene TRBV28 combines with J gene TRBJ2-2; D might be TRBD2 (6 bases). The ends were cut back, 2 bases at V and 6 bases at J, with 19 bases in the middle. This CDR3 is built from 17 residues. Germline lookup yields CDR1 MDHEN and CDR2 SYDVKM. CDR3 DNA: TGTGCCAGCAGTTTACCGCCGGGAGTAAGGAGTCCCGGGGAGCTGTTTTTT. It encodes CASSLPPGVRSPGELFF.